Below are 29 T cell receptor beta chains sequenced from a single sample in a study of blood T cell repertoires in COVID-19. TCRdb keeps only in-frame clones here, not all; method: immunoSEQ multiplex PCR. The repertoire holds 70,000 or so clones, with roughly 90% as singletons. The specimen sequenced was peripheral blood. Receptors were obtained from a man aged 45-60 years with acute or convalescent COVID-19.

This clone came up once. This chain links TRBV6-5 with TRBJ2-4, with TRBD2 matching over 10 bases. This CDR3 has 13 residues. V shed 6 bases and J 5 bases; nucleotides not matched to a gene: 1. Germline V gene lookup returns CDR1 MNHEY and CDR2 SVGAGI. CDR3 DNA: TGTGCCAGCAGCGGACTAGCGGAAAACATTCAGTACTTC. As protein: CASSGLAENIQYF.

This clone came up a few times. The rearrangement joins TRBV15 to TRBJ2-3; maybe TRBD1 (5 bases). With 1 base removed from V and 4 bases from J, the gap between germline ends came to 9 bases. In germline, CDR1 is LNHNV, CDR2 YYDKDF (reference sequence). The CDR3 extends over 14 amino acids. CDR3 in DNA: TGTGCCACCAGCAGAGCGCAGGGTGCAGATACGCAGTATTTT. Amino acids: CATSRAQGADTQYF. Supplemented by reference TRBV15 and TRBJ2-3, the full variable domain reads DAMVIQNPRYQVTQFGKPVTLSCSQTLNHNVMYWYQQKSSQAPKLLFHYYDKDFNNEADTPDNFQSRRPNTSFCFLDIRSPGLGDTAMYLCATSRAQGADTQYFGPGTRLTVL.

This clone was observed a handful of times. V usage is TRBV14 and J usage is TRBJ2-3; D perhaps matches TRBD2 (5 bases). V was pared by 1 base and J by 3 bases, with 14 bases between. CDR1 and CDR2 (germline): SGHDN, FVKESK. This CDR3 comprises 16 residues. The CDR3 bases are TGTGCCAGCAGCCAAGGTGCGCGTACGGGAACAGATACGCAGTATTTT. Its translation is CASSQGARTGTDTQYF.

Here the CDR3 reads CASSPRLGGGDTQYF. The CDR3 DNA is TGTGCCAGCAGCCCAAGACTAGGCGGGGGAGATACGCAGTATTTT. The chain joins TRBV7-3 to TRBJ2-3; 7 positions match TRBD2. Germline values: CDR1 SGHTA, CDR2 FQGTGA. The CDR3 sequence is 15 residues long. Trimming took 5 bases from V and 5 from J; bases not matched to a gene: 10. Complete variable domain (other parts from reference TRBV7-3 and TRBJ2-3): GAGVSQTPSNKVTEKGKYVELRCDPISGHTALYWYRQSLGQGPEFLIYFQGTGAADDSGLPNDRFFAVRPEGSVSTLKIQRTERGDSAVYLCASSPRLGGGDTQYFGPGTRLTVL.

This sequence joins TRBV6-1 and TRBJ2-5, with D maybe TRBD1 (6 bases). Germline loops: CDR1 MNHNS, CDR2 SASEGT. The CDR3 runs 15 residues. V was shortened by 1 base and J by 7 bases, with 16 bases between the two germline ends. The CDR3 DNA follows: TGTGCCAGCAGTGAAGGGGGGACATCGGTGGTGACCCAGTACTTC. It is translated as CASSEGGTSVVTQYF.

In DNA form, the CDR3 reads TGTGCCACCAGTAGCGGGGGCCCATACACCGGGGAGCTGTTTTTT. Protein: CATSSGGPYTGELFF. This chain connects TRBV24-1 to TRBJ2-2, with 8 bases matching TRBD2. Trimming took 6 bases from V and 3 from J; bases not matched to a gene: 5. Germline-derived CDR1 and CDR2 are KGHDR and SFDVKD. The CDR3 has 15 residues.

CDR3 nucleotide sequence: TGTGCCAGCAGCTTCATAGCGGGGAACACAGATACGCAGTATTTT. This translates into CASSFIAGNTDTQYF. This rearrangement joins TRBV7-3 to TRBJ2-3, with 8 bases lining up with TRBD2. The CDR3 covers 15 residues. Trimming cost V 3 bases and J 2 bases; bases outside gene matches: 4. Germline CDR1 and CDR2: SGHTA and FQGTGA.

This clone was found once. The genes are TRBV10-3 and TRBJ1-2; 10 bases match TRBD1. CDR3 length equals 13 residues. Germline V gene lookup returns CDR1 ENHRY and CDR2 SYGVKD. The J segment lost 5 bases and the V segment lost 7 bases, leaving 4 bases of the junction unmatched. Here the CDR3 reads CAINRQGAYGYTF. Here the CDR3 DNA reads TGTGCCATCAACCGACAGGGGGCTTATGGCTACACCTTC.

CDR3 nucleotide sequence: TGTGCCAGCAGCCAAACAGGGGGCCGATACGAGCAGTACTTC. This translates into CASSQTGGRYEQYF. The chain has TRBV5-8 and TRBJ2-7; TRBD1 aligns across 9 bases. V lost 4 bases, J lost 4 bases, and 6 bases stayed unmatched. CDR1 SGHTS and CDR2 YDEGEE come from the germline V gene. This CDR3 has 14 amino acids.

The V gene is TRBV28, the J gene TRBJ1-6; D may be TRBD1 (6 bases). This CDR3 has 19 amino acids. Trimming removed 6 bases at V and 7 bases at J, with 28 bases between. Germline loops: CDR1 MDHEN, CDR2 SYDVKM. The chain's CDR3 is CASRPRGRPDSMPNSPLHF. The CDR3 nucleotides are TGTGCCAGCAGGCCCAGGGGCCGACCTGATTCTATGCCGAATTCACCCCTCCACTTT.

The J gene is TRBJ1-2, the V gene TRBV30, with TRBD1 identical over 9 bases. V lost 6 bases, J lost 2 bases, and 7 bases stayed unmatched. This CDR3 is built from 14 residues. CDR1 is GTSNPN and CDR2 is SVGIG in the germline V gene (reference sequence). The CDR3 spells CACGTGSPNYGYTF. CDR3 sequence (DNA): TGTGCCTGTGGGACAGGGTCCCCGAACTATGGCTACACCTTC.

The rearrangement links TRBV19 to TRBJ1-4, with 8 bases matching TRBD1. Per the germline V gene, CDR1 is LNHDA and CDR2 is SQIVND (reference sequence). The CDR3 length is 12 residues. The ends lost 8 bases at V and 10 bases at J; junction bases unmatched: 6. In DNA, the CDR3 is TGTGCCAGTCCGGACAGGGTTGGAAAACTGTTTTTT. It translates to CASPDRVGKLFF.

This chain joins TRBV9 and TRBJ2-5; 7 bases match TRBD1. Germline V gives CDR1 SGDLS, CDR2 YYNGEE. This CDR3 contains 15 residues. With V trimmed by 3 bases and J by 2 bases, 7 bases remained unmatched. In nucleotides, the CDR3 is TGTGCCAGCAGCGGACAGGGCTGGATTCAAGAGACCCAGTACTTC. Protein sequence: CASSGQGWIQETQYF.

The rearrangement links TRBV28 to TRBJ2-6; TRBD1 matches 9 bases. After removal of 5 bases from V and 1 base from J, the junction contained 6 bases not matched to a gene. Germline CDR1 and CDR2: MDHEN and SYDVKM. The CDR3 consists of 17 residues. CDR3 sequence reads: CASSKGQGSSGANVLTF. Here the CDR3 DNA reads TGTGCCAGCAGTAAGGGACAGGGCTCTTCTGGGGCCAACGTCCTGACTTTC.

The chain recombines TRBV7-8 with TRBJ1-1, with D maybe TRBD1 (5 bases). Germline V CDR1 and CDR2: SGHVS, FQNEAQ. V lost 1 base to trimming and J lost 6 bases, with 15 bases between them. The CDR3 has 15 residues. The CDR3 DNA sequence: TGTGCCAGCAGCTTAGAGGGGCAGATCGGATCTGAAGCTTTCTTT. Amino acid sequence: CASSLEGQIGSEAFF.

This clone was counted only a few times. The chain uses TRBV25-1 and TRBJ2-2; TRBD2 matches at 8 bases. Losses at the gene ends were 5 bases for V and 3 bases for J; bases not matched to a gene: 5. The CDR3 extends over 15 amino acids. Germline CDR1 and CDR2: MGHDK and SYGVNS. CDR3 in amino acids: CASSLAGLDTGELFF. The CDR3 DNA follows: TGTGCCAGCAGTTTAGCGGGGCTTGACACCGGGGAGCTGTTTTTT. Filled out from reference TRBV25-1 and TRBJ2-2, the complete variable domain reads EADIYQTPRYLVIGTGKKITLECSQTMGHDKMYWYQQDPGMELHLIHYSYGVNSTEKGDLSSESTVSRIRTEHFPLTLESARPSHTSQYLCASSLAGLDTGELFFGEGSRLTVL.

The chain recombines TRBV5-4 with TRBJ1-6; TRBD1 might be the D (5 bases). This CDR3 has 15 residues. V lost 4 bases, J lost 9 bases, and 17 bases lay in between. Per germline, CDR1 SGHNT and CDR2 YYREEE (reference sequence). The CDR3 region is CASSPGGRYSSPLHF. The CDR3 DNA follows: TGTGCCAGCAGCCCGGGGGGACGTTATTCTTCACCCCTCCACTTT.

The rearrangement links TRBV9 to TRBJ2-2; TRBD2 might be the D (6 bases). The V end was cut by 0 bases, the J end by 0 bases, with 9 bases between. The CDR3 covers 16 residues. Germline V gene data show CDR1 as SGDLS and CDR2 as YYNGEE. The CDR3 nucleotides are TGTGCCAGCAGCGTAGTCGGCGGGACGAACACCGGGGAGCTGTTTTTT. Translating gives CASSVVGGTNTGELFF.

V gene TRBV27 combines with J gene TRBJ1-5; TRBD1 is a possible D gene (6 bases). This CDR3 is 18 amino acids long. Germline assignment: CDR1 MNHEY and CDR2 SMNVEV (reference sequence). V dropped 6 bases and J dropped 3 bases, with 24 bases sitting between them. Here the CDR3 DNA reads TGTGCCAGCAGCAGGGACATGGCCCTTTGTTTCGTCAATCAGCCCCAGCATTTT. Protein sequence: CASSRDMALCFVNQPQHF.

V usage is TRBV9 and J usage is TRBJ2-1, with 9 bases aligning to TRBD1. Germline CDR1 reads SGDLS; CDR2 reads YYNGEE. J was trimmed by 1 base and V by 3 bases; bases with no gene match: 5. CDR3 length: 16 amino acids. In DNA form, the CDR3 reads TGTGCCAGCAGCGCTGGGGGACAGGGTTCCTACAATGAGCAGTTCTTC. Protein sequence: CASSAGGQGSYNEQFF.

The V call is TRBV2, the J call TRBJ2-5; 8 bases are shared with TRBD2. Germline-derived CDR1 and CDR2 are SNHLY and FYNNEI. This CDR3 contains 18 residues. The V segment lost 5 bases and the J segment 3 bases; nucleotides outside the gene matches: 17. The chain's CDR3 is CASSTGLSLAGGKETQYF. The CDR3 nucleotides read TGTGCCAGCAGTACCGGGCTTTCTCTAGCGGGCGGGAAAGAGACCCAGTACTTC.

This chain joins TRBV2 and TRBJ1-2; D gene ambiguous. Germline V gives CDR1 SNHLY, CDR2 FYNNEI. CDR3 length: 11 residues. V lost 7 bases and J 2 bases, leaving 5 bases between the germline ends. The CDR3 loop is CASKRNYGYTF. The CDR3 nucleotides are TGTGCCAGCAAGAGGAACTATGGCTACACCTTC. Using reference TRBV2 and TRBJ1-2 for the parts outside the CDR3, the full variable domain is EPEVTQTPSHQVTQMGQEVILRCVPISNHLYFYWYRQILGQKVEFLVSFYNNEISEKSEIFDDQFSVERPDGSNFTLKIRSTKLEDSAMYFCASKRNYGYTFGSGTRLTVV.

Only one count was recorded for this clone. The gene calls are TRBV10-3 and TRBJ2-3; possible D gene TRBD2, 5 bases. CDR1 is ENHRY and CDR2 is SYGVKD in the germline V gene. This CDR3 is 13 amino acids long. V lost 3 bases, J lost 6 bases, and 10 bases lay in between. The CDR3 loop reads CAISENPGDTQYF. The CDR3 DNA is TGTGCCATCAGTGAAAATCCGGGGGATACGCAGTATTTT.

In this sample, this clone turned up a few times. The DNA for the CDR3 is TGTGCCAGCAGCTCCGACTACTCCAATGAGCAGTTCTTC. Translation gives CASSSDYSNEQFF. This chain joins TRBV2 and TRBJ2-1; possible D gene TRBD2, 5 bases. The germline CDR1 and CDR2 sequences are SNHLY and FYNNEI. Trimming took off 6 bases at V and 6 bases at J, with 12 bases between the two ends. CDR3 length equals 13 residues.

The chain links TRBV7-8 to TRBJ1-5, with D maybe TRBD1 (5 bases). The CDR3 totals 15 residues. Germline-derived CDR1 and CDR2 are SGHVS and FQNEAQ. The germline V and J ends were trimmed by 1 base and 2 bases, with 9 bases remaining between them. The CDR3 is CASSLGGRGNQPQHF. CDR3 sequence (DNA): TGTGCCAGCAGCTTAGGGGGCCGTGGCAATCAGCCCCAGCATTTT.

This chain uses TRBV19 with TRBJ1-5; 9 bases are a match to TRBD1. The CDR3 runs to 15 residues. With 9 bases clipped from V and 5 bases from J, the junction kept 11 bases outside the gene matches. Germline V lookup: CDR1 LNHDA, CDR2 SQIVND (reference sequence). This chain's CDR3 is CASSDLQGAHQPQHF. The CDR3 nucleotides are TGTGCCAGCAGCGATTTACAGGGGGCACATCAGCCCCAGCATTTT.

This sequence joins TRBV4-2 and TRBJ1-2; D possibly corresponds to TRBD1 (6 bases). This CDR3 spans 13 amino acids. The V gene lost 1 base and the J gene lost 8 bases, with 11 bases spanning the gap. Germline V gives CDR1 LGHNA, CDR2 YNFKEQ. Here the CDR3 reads CASSQVQGEGYTF. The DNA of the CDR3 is TGTGCCAGCAGCCAAGTACAGGGAGAAGGCTACACCTTC.

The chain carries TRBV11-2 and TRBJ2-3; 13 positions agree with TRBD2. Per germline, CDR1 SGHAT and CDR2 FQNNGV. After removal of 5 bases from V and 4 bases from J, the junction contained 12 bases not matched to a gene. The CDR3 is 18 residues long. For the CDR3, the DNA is TGTGCCAGCAGCACCGCAGGGGGACTAGCGGGGTCGTCAGATACGCAGTATTTT. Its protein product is CASSTAGGLAGSSDTQYF.

CDR3 DNA sequence: TGCGCCAGCAGCCCGAGGACTTTTAGCACAGATACGCAGTATTTT. It specifies CASSPRTFSTDTQYF. V gene TRBV5-1 combines with J gene TRBJ2-3; the D gene is possibly TRBD2 (5 bases). This CDR3 has 15 amino acids. Trimming stripped 4 bases from V and 0 bases from J, with 12 bases between. Germline CDR1 SGHRS, CDR2 YFSETQ. Complete variable domain (other parts from reference TRBV5-1 and TRBJ2-3): KAGVTQTPRYLIKTRGQQVTLSCSPISGHRSVSWYQQTPGQGLQFLFEYFSETQRNKGNFPGRFSGRQFSNSRSEMNVSTLELGDSALYLCASSPRTFSTDTQYFGPGTRLTVL.